This is a list of T cell receptor beta chains from one sample in a study of tumor-infiltrating lymphocytes in primary liver carcinoma. MiXCR was run by TCRdb on the multiplex PCR reads, yielding one entry per CDR3 protein. The data hold roughly 24,000 distinct CDR3 sequences, with more than 70% observed a single time. The specimen sequenced was liver tumor tissue from sampling region 5. The receptors originated from a young woman with primary liver carcinoma and hepatitis B virus infection. CDR3s include the opening cysteine and the closing phenylalanine or tryptophan. Fields, in order: J gene, CDR3 length, V gene, clone size, CDR3 protein. Some rows have no size entry. The others give once, few or many, or a class for an expanded clone.

>TRBJ1-1|13|TRBV11-2|NA
CASSLAGDTEAFF
>TRBJ1-5|14|TRBV5-6|NA
CASNTGDIDQPQHF
>TRBJ2-1|16|TRBV4-3|NA
CASSLDAGSSYNGQFF
>TRBJ2-2|16|TRBV6-2/TRBV6-3|medium-sized
CASSYSYGQTTGDFVF
>TRBJ2-3|15|TRBV12-3/TRBV12-4|once
CANSFPPPCTDTHYF
>TRBJ1-1|12|TRBV29-1|NA
CSVKSESTEAFF
>TRBJ1-2|12|TRBV28|many
CASSPGGSGYTF
>TRBJ2-1|13|TRBV10-3|NA
CTISPATRDEQFF
>TRBJ1-1|13|TRBV2|NA
CACRDQANTEAFF
>TRBJ2-2|18|TRBV9|NA
CASSVGVLAGADTGELFF
>TRBJ2-1|13|TRBV11-3|NA
CASSSDGNNERFF
>TRBJ1-6|15|TRBV28|NA
CASSFLDRSNSLLHF
>TRBJ1-3|14|TRBV10-3|NA
CATSESASGNTIYF
>TRBJ1-3|17|TRBV25-1|NA
CASTPVPPSPPGNTIYF
>TRBJ2-1|16|TRBV30|NA
CAWRSALRSSYNEQFF
>TRBJ2-3|18|TRBV4-1|NA
CSSSQLGMVDEDSDTQYF
>TRBJ2-1|14|TRBV11-2|few
CASNSGASYNEQFF
>TRBJ2-7|11|TRBV28|NA
CSSGGNYEQYF
>TRBJ2-7|14|TRBV19|NA
CASSTTGSSYEQYF
>TRBJ2-2|12|TRBV11-2|once
CDSSAECGELFF
>TRBJ2-1|14|TRBV30|NA
CARSVGNGAPGQFF
>TRBJ1-4|13|TRBV5-5|few
CASSLTGNEKLFF
>TRBJ2-1|14|TRBV10-3|NA
CVISVTPTRDEQFF
>TRBJ2-5|15|TRBV30|NA
CAWSLGRGGWETQYF
>TRBJ2-5|16|TRBV11-2|NA
CASRSRDSAHQESKYF
>TRBJ2-1|16|TRBV11-2|NA
CAISTSPAGGYNVQFF
>TRBJ2-5|16|TRBV5-1|NA
CASSMVASSGQETQYF
>TRBJ2-5|15|TRBV12-3/TRBV12-4|few
CASNSYPESEETQYF
>TRBJ2-7|17|TRBV28|NA
CASNLGPGQSISYEQYF
>TRBJ1-3|11|TRBV11-2|NA
CVSRLGYTIYF
>TRBJ2-1|17|TRBV11-2|once
CPRNPSGWAWSYNEQFF
>TRBJ1-1|13|TRBV2|NA
CANRDQANTDAFF
>TRBJ2-1|16|TRBV4-3|large
CASSQDWDYAYNEQFF
>TRBJ2-1|16|TRBV4-1|medium-sized
CASSQESSTGYNEQFF
>TRBJ1-1|13|TRBV6-5|NA
CASGIGWNTIAFF
>TRBJ2-6|17|TRBV5-6|NA
CASSQDSSSSGANALTF
>TRBJ2-7|18|TRBV4-3|NA
CASNQTVTGDHISYEQYF
>TRBJ2-2|15|TRBV29-1|NA
CSDEDAEGAPGELFF
>TRBJ2-7|15|TRBV6-5|NA
CASSYKGSSSYVQYF
>TRBJ2-2|13|TRBV4-3|NA
CANSSMGARELFF
>TRBJ2-7|16|TRBV11-2|few
CASSSYPDPYVYEQYF
>TRBJ2-7|13|TRBV14|medium-sized
CASSQVLGYEQYF
>TRBJ2-7|17|TRBV6-5|NA
CVSSFAGTSGSSYEQYF
>TRBJ1-6|14|TRBV5-5|NA
CVSSLDLSNSPLHF
>TRBJ2-1|13|TRBV11-1|NA
CASSSPSGGEQFF
>TRBJ2-1|13|TRBV11-3|NA
CTSSLAGNNEQFF
>TRBJ2-7|13|TRBV11-2|NA
CASSPPVRYEQYF
>TRBJ1-2|11|TRBV29-1|NA
CSVEYQASYAF
>TRBJ2-1|18|TRBV25-1|NA
CTSSGIHIISGADNEQFF
>TRBJ2-7|14|TRBV11-2|NA
CASGPSGLHYEQYF
>TRBJ2-3|15|TRBV20-1|many
CSARDPSVETDTQYF